This T cell receptor beta chain was identified during a study of shared clonotypes between healthy human individuals. TCRdb's table, derived via immunoSEQ multiplex PCR, lists solely in-frame clones and lacks some. The sample holds 1.4 million or so clones; approximately 98.5% are singletons and the top ten take roughly 0.35%. CDR1 is GTSNPN and CDR2 is SVGIG in the germline V gene (reference sequence). V lost 0 bases and J lost 6, with 15 bases in between. The CDR3 totals 15 residues. The sequence was collected from a man under 40 in good health. Source material: naive CD4+ T cells sorted from blood. Subset here: CD45RA+ positively selected. The chain carries TRBV30 and TRBJ1-5; no clear D. The CDR3: CAWSVPWVFGQPQHF. CDR3 DNA sequence: TGTGCCTGGAGTGTACCCTGGGTTTTTGGTCAGCCCCAGCATTTT. Full variable domain (rest looked up from reference TRBV30 and TRBJ1-5): SQTIHQWPATLVQPVGSPLSLECTVEGTSNPNLYWYRQAAGRGLQLLFYSVGIGQISSEVPQNLSASRPQDRQFILSSKKLLLSDSGFYLCAWSVPWVFGQPQHFGDGTRLSIL.